Following are 26 T cell receptor beta chains from one sample sequenced in a study of cytomegalovirus exposure and HLA in healthy donors. 60 Vbeta and 13 Jbeta primers were used in PCR. Clones were sequenced by immunoSEQ multiplex PCR, and TCRdb holds only the in-frame ones, with some missing. Seen here are about 140,000 clones, around three quarters observed once, and the top ten hold around 3.1%. The sample taken for sequencing was PBMCs. These receptors came from a man aged 35 to 55 in good health and CMV-seronegative.

The gene calls are TRBV6-1 and TRBJ2-7; possibly TRBD1 for D (5 bases). Trimming left V 6 bases short and J 1 base short, with 10 bases between. The germline V gene encodes CDR1 MNHNS and CDR2 SASEGT. CDR3 size: 13 residues. CDR3 region: CASSDGQSYEQYF. The CDR3 nucleotides are TGTGCCAGCAGCGACGGACAATCCTACGAGCAGTACTTC.

The chain joins TRBV23-1 to TRBJ1-4; possibly TRBD1 for D (5 bases). TRBV23-1 is annotated as an ORF whose role is uncertain. Trimming removed 0 bases from V and 7 bases from J, with 15 bases in between. The CDR3 extends over 16 amino acids. The CDR3 here is CASSQSLVRVGEKLFF. The CDR3 DNA reads TGCGCCAGCAGTCAATCGTTGGTCAGGGTGGGTGAAAAACTGTTTTTT.

The V call is TRBV7-3, the J call TRBJ2-1; TRBD2 agrees at 7 bases. The ends lost 4 bases at V and 0 bases at J; junction bases unmatched: 6. The CDR3 loop spans 16 amino acids. Germline-derived CDR1 and CDR2 are SGHTA and FQGTGA. Here the CDR3 DNA reads TGTGCCAGCAGCTCCGTCAGCGGGACCTCCTACAATGAGCAGTTCTTC. It is translated as CASSSVSGTSYNEQFF.

The V and J genes are TRBV5-5 and TRBJ1-2; D is undetermined. CDR3 length equals 16 residues. V lost 0 bases and J 3 bases, leaving 15 bases between the germline ends. The germline V gene has CDR1 SGHKS and CDR2 YYEKEE (reference sequence). The CDR3 DNA reads TGTGCCAGCAGCTTGGCCGTTGTCAGGCTCGACTATGGCTACACCTTC. Amino acid sequence: CASSLAVVRLDYGYTF.

The rearrangement uses TRBV27 and TRBJ2-3; possibly TRBD2 for D (5 bases). The CDR3 has 14 amino acids. The germline gives CDR1 MNHEY, CDR2 SMNVEV (reference sequence). Trimming shortened V by 4 bases and J by 4 bases, and 12 bases separated the two germline ends. The CDR3 loop is CASSSGELSDTQYF. The CDR3 DNA follows: TGTGCCAGCAGTTCCGGGGAACTTTCAGATACGCAGTATTTT.

This chain joins TRBV7-9 and TRBJ2-7; 10 bases match TRBD1. Germline V lookup: CDR1 SEHNR, CDR2 FQNEAQ (reference sequence). J gave up 5 bases and V 4 bases, and 5 bases lay outside the gene matches. CDR3 length: 14 residues. The CDR3 nucleotides read TGTGCCAGCAGCTCGGGACAGGGGCAGAACGAGCAGTACTTC. Its translation is CASSSGQGQNEQYF.

In this sample, this clone turned up a few times. The rearrangement uses TRBV6-5 and TRBJ2-6; D uncertain. Germline CDR1 MNHEY, CDR2 SVGAGI. Trimming removed 6 bases at V and 4 bases at J, with 4 bases between. The CDR3 extends over 12 amino acids. In DNA form, the CDR3 reads TGTGCCAGCAGCGGGGGGGCCAACGTCCTGACTTTC. Its translation is CASSGGANVLTF.

The rearrangement links TRBV7-9 to TRBJ2-5, with 14 bases that match TRBD2. V shed 5 bases and J 5 bases; nucleotides not matched to a gene: 10. This CDR3 comprises 17 residues. In germline, CDR1 is SEHNR, CDR2 FQNEAQ (reference sequence). Written as DNA, the CDR3 is TGTGCCAGCAGCATTGGACTAGCGGGGGGACCTCGGGAGACCCAGTACTTC. Its translation: CASSIGLAGGPRETQYF.

The CDR3 region has the DNA TGTGCCAGCAGTACACGCTCCAGGGGAGAGACCCAGTACTTC. The encoded protein is CASSTRSRGETQYF. The J gene is TRBJ2-5, the V gene TRBV28; D perhaps matches TRBD1 (6 bases). This CDR3 has 14 amino acids. Germline lookup yields CDR1 MDHEN and CDR2 SYDVKM. Trimming removed 5 bases from V and 4 bases from J, with 14 bases in between.

The rearrangement joins TRBV5-1 to TRBJ2-1, with 10 bases fitting TRBD2. J was trimmed by 4 bases and V by 4 bases; bases with no gene match: 8. The CDR3 is made up of 16 amino acids. Germline V gene lookup returns CDR1 SGHRS and CDR2 YFSETQ. CDR3 in DNA: TGCGCCAGCAGCCTTCGGACTAGCGGCCAATACAATGAGCAGTTCTTC. This translates into CASSLRTSGQYNEQFF.

This chain connects TRBV13 to TRBJ2-3; 9 positions agree with TRBD2. CDR1 and CDR2 from the germline V gene are PRHDT and FYEKMQ (reference sequence). The CDR3 spans 15 residues. Trimming cost V 4 bases and J 2 bases; bases outside gene matches: 4. DNA for the CDR3: TGTGCCAGCAGCTACCGCGGGGGGGACACAGATACGCAGTATTTT. This encodes CASSYRGGDTDTQYF.

The CDR3 DNA reads as TGTGCCAGCAGCTCCCGGCAGGGCGACACCGGGGAGCTGTTTTTT. It specifies CASSSRQGDTGELFF. The genes are TRBV7-3 and TRBJ2-2; weak D call: TRBD1 (5 bases). This CDR3 has 15 amino acids. V lost 4 bases, J lost 3 bases, and 12 bases lay in between. Germline CDR1 is SGHTA and CDR2 is FQGTGA.

CDR3: CAIGGIVGNQPQHF. In DNA, the CDR3 is TGTGCCATCGGGGGTATTGTGGGCAATCAGCCCCAGCATTTT. The chain couples TRBV6-1 to TRBJ1-5, with D possibly matching TRBD1 (5 bases). CDR1 and CDR2 from the germline V gene are MNHNS and SASEGT. The V gene lost 10 bases and the J gene lost 2 bases, with 15 bases spanning the gap. The CDR3 extends over 14 amino acids.

The rearrangement uses TRBV27 and TRBJ2-7, with 7 bases fitting TRBD1. The ends lost 5 bases at V and 6 bases at J; junction bases unmatched: 10. The length of the CDR3 is 14 residues. CDR1 and CDR2 from the germline V gene are MNHEY and SMNVEV (reference sequence). In DNA, the CDR3 is TGTGCCAGCAGTCCCTCGACAGGGAGCGGCGAGCAGTACTTC. This encodes CASSPSTGSGEQYF.

This clone has a handful of counts. The chain carries TRBV19 and TRBJ1-5; D is undetermined. CDR1 and CDR2 from the germline V gene are LNHDA and SQIVND (reference sequence). This CDR3 is built from 14 residues. The ends were cut back, 7 bases at V and 0 bases at J, with 10 bases in the middle. As DNA, the CDR3 is TGTGCCAGTAACCAGGAAGGTAGCAATCAGCCCCAGCATTTT. Protein sequence: CASNQEGSNQPQHF.

This clone has a single count. J is TRBJ2-3 and V is TRBV12-5; weak D call: TRBD2 (6 bases). The V and J ends lost 5 bases and 0 bases respectively, with 12 bases between them. Germline V gives CDR1 LGHNT, CDR2 FRNRAP. The CDR3 sequence is 15 residues long. This chain's CDR3 is CASGPLAVSTDTQYF. DNA of the CDR3: TGTGCTAGTGGTCCATTAGCGGTTAGCACAGATACGCAGTATTTT.

This chain uses TRBV19 with TRBJ1-1, with a weak D call TRBD1 (5 bases). Germline CDR1 reads LNHDA; CDR2 reads SQIVND (reference sequence). CDR3 size: 14 residues. V was clipped by 6 bases and J by 11 bases, with 22 bases between them. The CDR3 bases are TGTGCCAGTAGACTAACCCAGGGTATCGGCATCGCTTTCTTT. It encodes CASRLTQGIGIAFF.

The rearrangement joins TRBV6-5 to TRBJ1-4; D uncertain. Per germline, CDR1 MNHEY and CDR2 SVGAGI. CDR3 length: 15 amino acids. V shed 2 bases and J shed 2 bases, with 9 bases lying between them. The CDR3 nucleotides read TGTGCCAGCAGTTACGAGGGTTCGACTAATGAAAAACTGTTTTTT. Protein product: CASSYEGSTNEKLFF.

This clone was observed a handful of times. The genes are TRBV5-4 and TRBJ1-1, with a weak D call TRBD1 (5 bases). The ends were cut back, 2 bases at V and 4 bases at J, with 9 bases in the middle. CDR3 length equals 13 residues. Looked up from germline, CDR1 is SGHNT and CDR2 is YYREEE (reference sequence). The DNA of the CDR3 is TGTGCCAGCAGCTTACAGGAAGGCACTGAAGCTTTCTTT. Encoded protein: CASSLQEGTEAFF. Full variable domain (outside the CDR3, taken from reference TRBV5-4 and TRBJ1-1): ETGVTQSPTHLIKTRGQQVTLRCSSQSGHNTVSWYQQALGQGPQFIFQYYREEENGRGNFPPRFSGLQFPNYSSELNVNALELDDSALYLCASSLQEGTEAFFGQGTRLTVV.

V is TRBV18 and J is TRBJ1-2; 7 bases agree with TRBD1. V trimming: 0 bases; J trimming: 6 bases; junction bases outside the gene matches: 10. Germline lookup yields CDR1 KGHSH and CDR2 LQKENI. This CDR3 contains 16 residues. The CDR3 sequence: CASSPPSRRGVDGYTF. CDR3 nucleotide sequence: TGTGCCAGCTCACCACCCTCTCGCAGGGGGGTTGATGGCTACACCTTC.

The V and J genes are TRBV5-4 and TRBJ1-1, with 7 bases aligning to TRBD1. Germline lookup yields CDR1 SGHNT and CDR2 YYREEE (reference sequence). This CDR3 comprises 13 residues. Losses at the gene ends were 5 bases for V and 7 bases for J; bases not matched to a gene: 8. The CDR3 DNA sequence: TGTGCCAGCAGTCTTACAGGGGTAGTTGAAGCTTTCTTT. Its translation is CASSLTGVVEAFF.

This clone was counted a single time. The chain recombines TRBV7-7 with TRBJ2-7, with a tentative D call TRBD1 (5 bases). V was cut by 3 bases and J by 1 base, with 19 bases left in between. This CDR3 has 17 residues. Germline V gene sequence: CDR1 SSHAT, CDR2 FNYEAQ (reference sequence). The CDR3 DNA follows: TGTGCCAGCAGCTTCAGACAGACCCAAGAATTTTCCTACGAGCAGTACTTC. As protein: CASSFRQTQEFSYEQYF.

This clone has just a few counts. V and J are TRBV5-1 and TRBJ1-6; D is perhaps TRBD1 (5 bases). The CDR3 loop spans 14 amino acids. Germline V gives CDR1 SGHRS, CDR2 YFSETQ. Trimming took 2 bases from V and 7 from J, leaving 10 bases between them. The CDR3 nucleotides read TGCGCCAGCAGCTTTCCCCAGGGAAATTCACCCCTCCACTTT. Translation gives CASSFPQGNSPLHF.

The chain is built from TRBV9 and TRBJ1-3, with D maybe TRBD1 (6 bases). The CDR3 is 19 residues long. Germline V gene data show CDR1 as SGDLS and CDR2 as YYNGEE. The germline V and J ends were trimmed by 0 bases and 0 bases, with 19 bases remaining between them. CDR3 residues: CASSVEERAGDLSGNTIYF. CDR3 nucleotide sequence: TGTGCCAGCAGCGTAGAGGAGAGGGCAGGGGACCTCTCTGGAAACACCATATATTTT.

The V gene is TRBV25-1, the J gene TRBJ1-1; a weak D match, TRBD1 (5 bases). Germline assignment: CDR1 MGHDK and CDR2 SYGVNS. The V end was cut by 8 bases, the J end by 0 bases, with 7 bases between. The CDR3 runs to 12 residues. The CDR3 nucleotides read TGTGCCAGCGGACACCTGAACACTGAAGCTTTCTTT. Its protein product is CASGHLNTEAFF.

The chain has TRBV7-2 and TRBJ2-3, with TRBD2 matching 10 bases. The CDR3 loop spans 15 amino acids. V gave up 11 bases and J gave up 2 bases; unmatched junction bases: 10. The germline CDR1 and CDR2 sequences are SGHTA and FQGNSA. This chain's CDR3 is CASRRLAGNTDTQYF. For the CDR3, the DNA is TGTGCCTCCCGAAGACTAGCGGGTAACACAGATACGCAGTATTTT.